This T cell receptor (beta chain) was recorded in a study of patients and donors after allogeneic stem cell transplantation. This clonotype was observed a few times. V lost 0 bases to trimming and J lost 1 base, with 9 bases between them. The length of the CDR3 is 15 residues. The germline gives CDR1 DFQATT, CDR2 SNEGSKA (reference sequence). TCRdb redid the calling of the RT-PCR reads with MiXCR, one entry per CDR3 protein. The sample contains about 960,000 distinct CDR3 sequences, roughly 18% of which appear only once. This sequence joins TRBV20-1 and TRBJ2-2; D gene unclear. The receptor's source is a human donor who was either an allogeneic HSCT recipient or a stem cell or donor lymphocyte infusion donor (not recorded which). It is not recorded whose cells these are; they may come from a transplant donor. The sequenced material came from blood, either unsorted or a sorted T cell fraction (not recorded which). CDR3: CSARDLRVNTGELFF. The CDR3, as DNA: TGCAGTGCTAGAGATCTACGTGTGAACACCGGGGAGCTGTTTTTT.